Each of the 14 T cell receptor beta chains below was sequenced from the same sample in a study of synovial regulatory T cells in juvenile arthritis. The assay was immunoSEQ multiplex PCR, and TCRdb's table has in-frame clones only and misses some. The data include 7,500 to 10,000 clones; the top ten clones carry 2% to 2.5%. The sequenced sample was Treg cells from blood. Subset: remaining (HLA-DR-negative) circulating blood Treg cells. These receptors were taken from a donor younger than 30 with juvenile idiopathic arthritis.

CDR3 residues: CAIKTPGPYEQYF. The chain joins TRBV10-3 to TRBJ2-7; TCRdb's D call, TRBD1, is unchecked because there is no DNA. The CDR3 runs to 13 residues. The entry carries no DNA sequence. Germline CDR1 ENHRY, CDR2 SYGVKD.

Considering frequency, this clone is medium-sized (0.01 to 0.1%). J is TRBJ2-3 and V is TRBV19; TCRdb's D gene call, TRBD2, goes unchecked for lack of DNA. The CDR3 has 11 amino acids. The record lacks a DNA sequence. Germline CDR1 and CDR2: LNHDA and SQIVND (reference sequence). The CDR3 protein is CASSSSYTQYF.

V usage is TRBV10-1 and J usage is TRBJ2-1; the D gene TCRdb calls, TRBD2, cannot be checked with no DNA. The germline V gene has CDR1 WNHNN and CDR2 SYGVQD (reference sequence). The CDR3 covers 14 residues. The protein alone is recorded here. The CDR3 loop is CASSPGGTRNEQFF.

V is TRBV4-1 and J is TRBJ2-7; TCRdb indicates TRBD2, and absent DNA this call remains unverified. This CDR3 has 15 residues. DNA is not on record. The germline CDR1 and CDR2 sequences are MGHRA and YSYEKL. The CDR3 loop is CASSPTSGGVYEQYF.

The V call is TRBV11-2, the J call TRBJ1-2; the D gene TCRdb calls, TRBD1, cannot be checked with no DNA. Germline CDR1 SGHAT, CDR2 FQNNGV. This CDR3 has 12 amino acids. The DNA is unrecorded. CDR3 sequence reads: CASSLTNYGYTF.

The chain recombines TRBV6-5 with TRBJ2-5. This CDR3 spans 13 amino acids. No DNA is recorded. CDR1 and CDR2 from the germline V gene are MNHEY and SVGAGI. This CDR3 is CASSYGVAETQYF.

The gene calls are TRBV5-1 and TRBJ2-5; TCRdb reports TRBD2, a call that lacks DNA to check it against. Germline lookup yields CDR1 SGHRS and CDR2 YFSETQ. CDR3 length equals 15 residues. A DNA sequence was not provided. The CDR3 is CASRKLARRQETQYF.

This chain joins TRBV2 and TRBJ1-2. Germline CDR1 reads SNHLY; CDR2 reads FYNNEI. The length of the CDR3 is 13 residues. Only the protein is available. The CDR3 loop reads CASSRRINYGYTF.

The CDR3 region is CASGYNRFPQPQHF. The chain uses TRBV6-7 and TRBJ1-5; TCRdb reports TRBD1, a call that lacks DNA to check it against. TRBV6-7 is an open reading frame, and its role is uncertain. The CDR3 is 14 amino acids. Only the protein is on record.

Its frequency marks this clone as medium-sized (0.01 to 0.1%). This rearrangement joins TRBV19 to TRBJ1-2; TCRdb returns TRBD1, unconfirmable since there is no DNA. CDR1 is LNHDA, CDR2 SQIVND, per germline (reference sequence). There are 14 residues in the CDR3. No DNA accompanies this entry. CDR3: CASSIGQNNYGYTF.

This sequence joins TRBV30 and TRBJ1-3; as DNA is missing, the TRBD1 call by TCRdb cannot be tested. This CDR3 comprises 16 residues. The entry carries no DNA sequence. The germline CDR1 and CDR2 sequences are GTSNPN and SVGIG (reference sequence). CDR3 residues: CAWSIKQVLAGNTIYF.

The rearrangement links TRBV30 to TRBJ2-2. This CDR3 is built from 16 residues. No DNA has been recorded. CDR1 is GTSNPN and CDR2 is SVGIG in the germline V gene (reference sequence). CDR3 sequence: CAWSVRDLRDTGELFF.

The chain links TRBV5-6 to TRBJ1-6. CDR3 size: 15 residues. No DNA appears here. CDR1 and CDR2 from the germline V gene are SGHDT and YYEEEE. The CDR3 sequence: CASSPDLGSSSPLHF.

V is TRBV7-8 and J is TRBJ2-3; the D call of TRBD2 rests on TCRdb alone, since no DNA is present to check it. There are 13 residues in the CDR3. DNA is not recorded here. Germline CDR1 and CDR2: SGHVS and FQNEAQ. CDR3 region: CASSLLLADTQYF.